This T cell receptor (beta chain) appears in the sequencing data of a study of control samples from healthy donors and cancer patients. The V end lost 1 base, the J end lost 4 bases, and 5 bases lay between the germline ends. CDR3 size: 11 residues. Germline CDR1 is GTSNPN and CDR2 is SVGIG (reference sequence). Here immunoSEQ multiplex PCR was the method, and the copy in TCRdb shows in-frame clones only, minus some. The table includes around 99,000 clones, approximately 90% detected once. Sequenced material: blood. This receptor was taken from a human donor in good health. The donor label of this sample is uncertain. The chain joins TRBV30 to TRBJ2-7, with unresolved D. The CDR3 loop is CAWSAEYEQYF. DNA for the CDR3: TGTGCCTGGAGTGCCGAATACGAGCAGTACTTC.